The clone carrying this TCR beta chain was recorded only once. What it binds is unknown. The sample comes from a study of OX40 agonist ivuxolimab in advanced cancers. General study points: Patients with a partial response at 0.1-3.0 mg/kg had among the lowest clonal expansion.

This table comes from immunoSEQ multiplex PCR, and its TCRdb copy is limited to in-frame clones, with some not included. The data show more than 45,000 clones, about 83% seen once. The sequenced sample was CD4+ or CD8+ T cells sorted from blood, obtained in a trial of the OX40 agonist ivuxolimab. The clonotype was recovered from an adult with an advanced solid tumor such as melanoma, head and neck, liver or kidney cancer.

For the CDR3, the DNA is TGTGCCAGTAGACTAGCGGGCTCCTACAATGAGCAGTTCTTC. The encoded protein is CASRLAGSYNEQFF. The chain joins TRBV7-2 to TRBJ2-1, with 10 bases matching TRBD2. CDR1 and CDR2 (germline): SGHTA, FQGNSA. Unmatched junction bases numbered 2, after V lost 9 bases and J lost 0 bases. The CDR3 extends over 14 amino acids.